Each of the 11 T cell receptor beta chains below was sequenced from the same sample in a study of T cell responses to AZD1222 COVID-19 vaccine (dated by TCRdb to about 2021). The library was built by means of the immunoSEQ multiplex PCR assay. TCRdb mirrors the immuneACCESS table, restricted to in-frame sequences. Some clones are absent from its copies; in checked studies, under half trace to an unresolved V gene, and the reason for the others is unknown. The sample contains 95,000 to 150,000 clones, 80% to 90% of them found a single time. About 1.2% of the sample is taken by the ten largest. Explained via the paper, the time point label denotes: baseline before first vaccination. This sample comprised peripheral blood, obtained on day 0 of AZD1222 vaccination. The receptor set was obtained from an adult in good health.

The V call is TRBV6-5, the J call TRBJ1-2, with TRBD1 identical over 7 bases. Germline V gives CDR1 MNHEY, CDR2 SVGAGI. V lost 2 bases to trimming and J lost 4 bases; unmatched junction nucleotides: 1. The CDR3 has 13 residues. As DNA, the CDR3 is TGTGCCAGCAGTTACACAGGGGTCTATGGCTACACCTTC. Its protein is CASSYTGVYGYTF.

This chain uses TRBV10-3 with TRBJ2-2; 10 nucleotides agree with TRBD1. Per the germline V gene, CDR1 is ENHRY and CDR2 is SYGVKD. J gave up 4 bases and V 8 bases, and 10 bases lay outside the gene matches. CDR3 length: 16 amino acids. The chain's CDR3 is CAIARDRGSGTGELFF. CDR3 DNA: TGTGCCATCGCGAGGGACAGGGGAAGTGGCACCGGGGAGCTGTTTTTT.

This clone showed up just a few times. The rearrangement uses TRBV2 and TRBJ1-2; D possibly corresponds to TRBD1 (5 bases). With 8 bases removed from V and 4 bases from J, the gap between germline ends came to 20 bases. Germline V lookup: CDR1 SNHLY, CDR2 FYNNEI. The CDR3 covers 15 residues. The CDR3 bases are TGTGCCAGCCGGAGTGGGAGGGGCGGCGGCTATGGCTACACCTTC. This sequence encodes CASRSGRGGGYGYTF.

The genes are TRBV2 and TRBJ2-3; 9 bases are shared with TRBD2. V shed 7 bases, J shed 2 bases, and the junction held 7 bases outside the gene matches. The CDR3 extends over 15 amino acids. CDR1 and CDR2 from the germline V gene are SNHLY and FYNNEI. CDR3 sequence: CASKGASGVTDTQYF. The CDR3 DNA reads TGTGCCAGCAAGGGAGCTAGCGGGGTCACAGATACGCAGTATTTT.

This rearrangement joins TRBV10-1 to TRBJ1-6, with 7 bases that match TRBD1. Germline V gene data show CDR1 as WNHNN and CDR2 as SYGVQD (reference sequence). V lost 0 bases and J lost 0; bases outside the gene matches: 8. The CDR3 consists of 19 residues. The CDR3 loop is CASSESRGLGVSYNSPLHF. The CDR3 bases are TGCGCCAGCAGTGAGTCAAGGGGGCTGGGAGTCTCCTATAATTCACCCCTCCACTTT.

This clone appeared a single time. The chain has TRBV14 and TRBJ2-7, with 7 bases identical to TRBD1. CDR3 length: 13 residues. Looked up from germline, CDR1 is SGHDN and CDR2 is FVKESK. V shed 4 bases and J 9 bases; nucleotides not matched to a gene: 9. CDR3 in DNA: TGTGCCAGCAGCCTCGGGACAGATTACTTGCAGTACTTC. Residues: CASSLGTDYLQYF.

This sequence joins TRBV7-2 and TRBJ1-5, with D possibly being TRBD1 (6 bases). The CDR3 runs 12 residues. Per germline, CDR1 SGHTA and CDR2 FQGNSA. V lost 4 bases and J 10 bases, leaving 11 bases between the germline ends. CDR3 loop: CASSSGALPQHF. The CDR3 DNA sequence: TGTGCCAGCAGCTCGGGGGCTCTCCCCCAGCATTTT.

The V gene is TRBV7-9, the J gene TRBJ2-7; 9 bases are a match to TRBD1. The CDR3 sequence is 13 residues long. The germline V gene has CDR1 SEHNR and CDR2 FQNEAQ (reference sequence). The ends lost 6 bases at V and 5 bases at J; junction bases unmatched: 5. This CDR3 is CASRRDRADEQYF. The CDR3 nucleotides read TGTGCCAGCAGACGGGACAGGGCGGACGAGCAGTACTTC.

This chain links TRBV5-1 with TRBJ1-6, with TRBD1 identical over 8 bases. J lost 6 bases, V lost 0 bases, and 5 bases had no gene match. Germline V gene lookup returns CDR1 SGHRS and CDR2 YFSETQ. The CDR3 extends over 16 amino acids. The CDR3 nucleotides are TGCGCCAGCAGCTTGGCAGGGGGCGATAGTAATTCACCCCTCCACTTT. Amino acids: CASSLAGGDSNSPLHF.

CDR3 region: CASSGDPNTEAFF. CDR3 nucleotides: TGTGCCAGCAGTGGAGACCCGAACACTGAAGCTTTCTTT. The genes are TRBV2 and TRBJ1-1; D is undetermined. The V gene lost 4 bases and the J gene lost 1 base, with 7 bases spanning the gap. Germline lookup yields CDR1 SNHLY and CDR2 FYNNEI. This CDR3 contains 13 residues.

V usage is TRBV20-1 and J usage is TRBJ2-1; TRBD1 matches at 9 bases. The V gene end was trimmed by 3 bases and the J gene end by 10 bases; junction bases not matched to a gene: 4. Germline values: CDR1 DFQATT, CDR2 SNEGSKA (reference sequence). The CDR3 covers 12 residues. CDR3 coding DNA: TGCAGTGCTAGTACAGGGGGCGCCGAGCAGTTCTTC. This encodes CSASTGGAEQFF.